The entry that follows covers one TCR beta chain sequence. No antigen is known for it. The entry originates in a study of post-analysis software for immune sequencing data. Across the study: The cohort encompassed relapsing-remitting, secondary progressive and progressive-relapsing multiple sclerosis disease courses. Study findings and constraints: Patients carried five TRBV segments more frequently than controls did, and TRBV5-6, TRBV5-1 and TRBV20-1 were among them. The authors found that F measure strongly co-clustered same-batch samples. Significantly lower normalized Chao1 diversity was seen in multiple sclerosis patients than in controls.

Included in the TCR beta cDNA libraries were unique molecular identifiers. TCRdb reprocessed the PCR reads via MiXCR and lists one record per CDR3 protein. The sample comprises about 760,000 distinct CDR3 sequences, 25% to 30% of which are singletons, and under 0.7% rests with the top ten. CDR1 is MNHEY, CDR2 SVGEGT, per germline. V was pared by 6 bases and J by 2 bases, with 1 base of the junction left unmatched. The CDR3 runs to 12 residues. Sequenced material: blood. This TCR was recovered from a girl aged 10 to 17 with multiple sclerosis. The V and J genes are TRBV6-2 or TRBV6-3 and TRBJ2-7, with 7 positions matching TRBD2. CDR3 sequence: CASRSGAYEQYF. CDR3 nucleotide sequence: TGTGCCAGCAGGAGCGGGGCCTACGAGCAGTACTTC.